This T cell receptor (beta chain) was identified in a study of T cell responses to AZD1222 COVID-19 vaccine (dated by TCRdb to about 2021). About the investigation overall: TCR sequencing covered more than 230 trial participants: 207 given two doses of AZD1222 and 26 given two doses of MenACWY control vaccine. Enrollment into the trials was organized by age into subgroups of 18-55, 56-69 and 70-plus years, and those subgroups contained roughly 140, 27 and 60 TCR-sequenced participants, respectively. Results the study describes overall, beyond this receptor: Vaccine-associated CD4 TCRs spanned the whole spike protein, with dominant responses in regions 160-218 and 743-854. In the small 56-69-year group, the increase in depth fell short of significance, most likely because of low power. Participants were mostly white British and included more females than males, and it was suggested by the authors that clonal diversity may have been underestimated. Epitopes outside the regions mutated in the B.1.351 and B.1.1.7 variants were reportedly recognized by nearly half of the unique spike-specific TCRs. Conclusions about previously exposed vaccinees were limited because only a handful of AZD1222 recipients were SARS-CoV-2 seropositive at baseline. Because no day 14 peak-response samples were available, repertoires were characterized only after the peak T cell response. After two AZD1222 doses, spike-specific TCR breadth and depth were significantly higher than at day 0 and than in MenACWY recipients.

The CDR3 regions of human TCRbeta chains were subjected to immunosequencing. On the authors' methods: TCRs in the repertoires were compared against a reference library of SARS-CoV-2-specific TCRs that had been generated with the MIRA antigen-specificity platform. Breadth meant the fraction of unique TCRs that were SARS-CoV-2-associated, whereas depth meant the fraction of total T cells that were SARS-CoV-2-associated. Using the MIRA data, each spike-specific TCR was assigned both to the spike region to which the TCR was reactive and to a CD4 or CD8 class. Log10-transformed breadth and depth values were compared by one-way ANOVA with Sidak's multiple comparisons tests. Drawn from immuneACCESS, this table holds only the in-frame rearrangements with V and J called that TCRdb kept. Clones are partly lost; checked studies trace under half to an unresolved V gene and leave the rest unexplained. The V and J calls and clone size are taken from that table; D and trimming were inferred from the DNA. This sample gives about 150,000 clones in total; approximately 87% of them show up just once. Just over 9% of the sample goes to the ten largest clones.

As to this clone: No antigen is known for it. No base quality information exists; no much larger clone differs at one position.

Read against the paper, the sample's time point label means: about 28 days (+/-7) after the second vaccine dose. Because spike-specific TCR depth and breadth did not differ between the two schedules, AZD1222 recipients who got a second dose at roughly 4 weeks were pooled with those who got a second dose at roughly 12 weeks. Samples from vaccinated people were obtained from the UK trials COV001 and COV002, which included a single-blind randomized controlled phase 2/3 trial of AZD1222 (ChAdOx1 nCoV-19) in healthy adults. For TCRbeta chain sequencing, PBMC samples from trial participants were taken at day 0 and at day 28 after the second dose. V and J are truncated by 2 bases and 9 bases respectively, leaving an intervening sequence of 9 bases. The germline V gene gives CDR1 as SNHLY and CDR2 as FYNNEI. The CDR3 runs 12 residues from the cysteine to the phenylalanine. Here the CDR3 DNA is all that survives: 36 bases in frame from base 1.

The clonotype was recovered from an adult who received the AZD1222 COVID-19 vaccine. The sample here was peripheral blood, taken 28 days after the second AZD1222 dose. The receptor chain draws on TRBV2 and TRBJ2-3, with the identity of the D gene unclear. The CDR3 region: CASSEYVGTQYF. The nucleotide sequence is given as TGTGCCAGCAGTGAATATGTCGGGACGCAGTATTTT.